One sample yielded the 24 T cell receptor beta chains listed below, sequenced in a study of tumor-infiltrating lymphocytes in primary liver carcinoma. The researchers obtained blood RNA from unsorted whole blood and also extracted germline DNA. The template, 450 to 650 ng total RNA, yielded TCR beta cDNA made with a constant-region primer. Three nested multiplex PCR rounds, a slightly modified ARM-PCR, produced the libraries for TCR beta. Primers for the first two PCR rounds were TRBV1-TRBV30 forward primers and a C-beta reverse primer (roughly 9 cycles per round). One entry per CDR3 protein, called by TCRdb with MiXCR from the multiplex PCR reads. The sample records hundreds of thousands of distinct CDR3 sequences, roughly 60% being singletons. Material: peripheral blood. The receptors were sampled from a woman in her 30s with primary liver carcinoma and hepatitis B virus infection.

As to this clonotype: This likely comes from a read error, as the CDR3 has no conserved phenylalanine or tryptophan at its end. The chain couples TRBV11-3 to TRBJ2-7; no clear D. Germline-derived CDR1 and CDR2 are SGHNT and YENEEA. CDR3 length: 13 residues. Here the CDR3 reads CASTLNNLYEQYS. CDR3 DNA: TGTGCCAGCACCTTAAACAACCTATACGAGCAGTACTCC.

The V and J genes are TRBV7-9 and TRBJ2-2; D is uncertain. The CDR3 length is 14 residues. CDR1 and CDR2 from the germline V gene are SEHNR and FQNEAQ (reference sequence). The V and J ends lost 1 base and 2 bases respectively, with 5 bases between them. The CDR3: CASSLDINTGELFF. The CDR3 DNA sequence: TGTGCCAGCAGCTTAGACATAAACACCGGGGAGCTGTTTTTT.

The chain combines TRBV5-6 with TRBJ2-5; D not certain. Looked up from germline, CDR1 is SGHDT and CDR2 is YYEEEE. CDR3 size: 14 residues. V dropped 3 bases and J dropped 5 bases, with 14 bases sitting between them. CDR3 DNA: TGTGCCAGCAGCTCCTGCTCTTCCCGTGAGACCCAGTACTTC. This sequence encodes CASSSCSSRETQYF.

There are a few counts of this clonotype. This rearrangement joins TRBV6-1 to TRBJ2-7, with unresolved D. The CDR3 totals 13 residues. V was pared by 3 bases and J by 0 bases, with 6 bases between. CDR1 is MNHNS and CDR2 is SASEGT in the germline V gene. The CDR3 spells CASSEGLSYEQYF. In DNA form, the CDR3 reads TGTGCCAGCAGTGAGGGCCTCTCCTACGAGCAGTACTTC.

V is TRBV6-2 or TRBV6-3 and J is TRBJ2-5; D is perhaps TRBD2 (5 bases). Germline V gene sequence: CDR1 MNHEY, CDR2 SVGEGT. Trimming shortened V by 8 bases and J by 2 bases, and 15 bases separated the two germline ends. The CDR3 has 14 amino acids. The CDR3 sequence: CASRSHGVQETQYF. In nucleotides, the CDR3 is TGTGCCAGCCGATCCCACGGGGTTCAAGAGACCCAGTACTTC.

As for this clonotype: This sequence may be a read error, since a much larger clone differs from it by one base. The V and J genes are TRBV6-6 and TRBJ2-7; TRBD1 aligns across 9 bases. Germline lookup yields CDR1 MNHNY and CDR2 SVGAGI (reference sequence). The CDR3 runs to 17 residues. The ends lost 4 bases at V and 1 base at J; junction bases unmatched: 11. The CDR3 protein is CASSSKTRDRVSYEQYF. The CDR3 nucleotides read TGTGCCAGCAGTTCGAAGACCCGGGACAGGGTTTCCTACGAGCAGTACTTC.

The chain links TRBV5-1 to TRBJ2-5; D is undetermined. V was clipped by 3 bases and J by 2 bases, with 14 bases between them. The CDR3 runs to 15 residues. CDR1 is SGHRS and CDR2 is YFSETQ in the germline V gene. The CDR3 sequence: CASSSAGSNQETQYF. The CDR3 DNA is TGCGCCAGCAGCTCGGCCGGCAGTAATCAAGAGACCCAGTACTTC.

Worth noting for this clonotype: Since the CDR3 does not end with the conserved phenylalanine or tryptophan, this likely comes from a read error. The V and J genes are TRBV28 and TRBJ2-7; weak D call: TRBD2 (5 bases). Germline V gives CDR1 MDHEN, CDR2 SYDVKM. The V gene lost 3 bases and the J gene lost 1 base, with 10 bases spanning the gap. CDR3 size: 14 residues. The CDR3 coding sequence is TGTGCCAGCAGTTTTTTTGAGGGTTCCTACGAGCAGTACTAC. This encodes CASSFFEGSYEQYY.

The sample holds many counts of this clonotype. V usage is TRBV12-3 or TRBV12-4 and J usage is TRBJ2-5; a possible D gene is TRBD2 (6 bases). The V and J ends lost 6 bases and 4 bases respectively, with 15 bases between them. CDR3 length: 14 amino acids. The CDR3 sequence: CASRNWTKAETQYF. In nucleotides, the CDR3 is TGTGCCAGCAGGAACTGGACTAAGGCAGAGACCCAGTACTTC.

This clonotype was recorded a few times. One end of the junction is discordant with germline, which a read error may explain. The chain recombines TRBV4-3 with TRBJ2-6; either TRBD1 or TRBD2 may fit D (5 bases each). Germline loops: CDR1 LGHNA, CDR2 YSLEER. The CDR3 contains 16 residues. The CDR3 reads CASSPGQGPGANVLSF. CDR3 DNA: TGCGCCAGCAGCCCTGGCCAGGGACCTGGGGCCAACGTCCTGAGTTTC.

As regards this clonotype: A junction end diverges from the germline sequence, so it may reflect a read error. J is TRBJ2-3 and V is TRBV11-2; D remains unclear. Germline V gene lookup returns CDR1 SGHAT and CDR2 FQNNGV. There are 13 residues in the CDR3. CDR3 sequence reads: CASSLEPGDTQYF. The CDR3 DNA sequence: TGTGCCAGCAGCCTAGAACCGGGTGATACGCAGTATTTT.

As concerns this clonotype: At one boundary the junction diverges from the germline segment, which might be a read error. The CDR3 nucleotides are TGTGCCAGCACCCAGGGGAAGGGAGTGAACTCTTACGATCAGTACTTC. Translation: CASTQGKGVNSYDQYF. The chain combines TRBV11-2 with TRBJ2-7, with D maybe TRBD1 (6 bases). The CDR3 has 16 residues. CDR1 is SGHAT, CDR2 FQNNGV, per germline.

A remark on this clonotype: The junction shows a germline mismatch at one end, possibly a read error. The genes are TRBV5-4 and TRBJ2-5; D may be TRBD2 (7 bases). CDR1 is SGHNT, CDR2 YYREEE, per germline (reference sequence). This CDR3 region has 13 residues. CDR3 sequence: CASSRGDTEIQYF. CDR3 bases: TGTGCCAGCAGTCGGGGGGACACGGAGATCCAGTACTTC.

The chain carries TRBV6-2 or TRBV6-3 and TRBJ2-5; 9 bases align to TRBD2. Germline CDR1 and CDR2: MNHEY and SVGEGT. With V trimmed by 6 bases and J by 4 bases, 6 bases remained unmatched. The CDR3 is made up of 14 amino acids. The CDR3 coding sequence is TGTGCCAGCAGATATAGCGGGAGCGCAGAGACCCAGTACTTC. Translation: CASRYSGSAETQYF.

Worth noting for this clonotype: The junction departs from germline at one end; a sequencing error may be responsible. The rearrangement links TRBV11-2 to TRBJ2-2; D is perhaps TRBD2 (6 bases). The length of the CDR3 is 15 residues. The germline V gene has CDR1 SGHAT and CDR2 FQNNGV. This chain's CDR3 is CASCPPGLNTGELFF. CDR3 in DNA: TGTGCCAGCTGCCCACCGGGACTGAACACCGGGGAACTGTTTTTT.

This clonotype showed up many times. The chain has TRBV11-3 and TRBJ2-1; D not certain. The CDR3 totals 13 residues. V lost 5 bases, J lost 2 bases, and 7 bases lay in between. The germline V gene encodes CDR1 SGHNT and CDR2 YENEEA. CDR3 sequence reads: CASSLPPYNEQFF. The CDR3, as DNA: TGTGCCAGCAGCCTGCCCCCCTACAATGAGCAGTTCTTC.

The sample holds a few counts of this clonotype. V and J are TRBV28 and TRBJ1-2; D remains ambiguous. The germline V and J ends were trimmed by 7 bases and 5 bases, with 11 bases remaining between them. Looked up from germline, CDR1 is MDHEN and CDR2 is SYDVKM. The CDR3 extends over 12 amino acids. The CDR3 is CASTQRAYGYTF. The CDR3 DNA reads TGTGCCAGCACTCAAAGGGCGTATGGCTACACCTTC.

In regard to this clonotype: An end of the junction differs from the germline gene, which may be a read error. The chain uses TRBV11-2 and TRBJ2-3; TRBD1 aligns across 8 bases. Germline assignment: CDR1 SGHAT and CDR2 FQNNGV. This CDR3 is built from 16 residues. The CDR3 sequence is CASSLKPTGATDTQYF. CDR3 DNA: TGTGCCAGCAGCCTGAAACCGACAGGGGCCACAGATACCCAGTATTTT.

The CDR3 region is CASSDFKQMNTEAFF. In DNA form, the CDR3 reads TGCGCCAGCAGTGATTTTAAGCAGATGAACACTGAAGCTTTCTTT. J is TRBJ1-1 and V is TRBV10-2; D is undetermined. This CDR3 comprises 15 residues. V lost 3 bases and J 0 bases, leaving 11 bases between the germline ends. Germline CDR1 and CDR2: WSHSY and SAAADI.

With respect to this clonotype: One end of the junction fails to match germline, which may point to a read error. The rearrangement uses TRBV11-2 and TRBJ2-2, with 9 nucleotides matching TRBD1. Per the germline V gene, CDR1 is SGHAT and CDR2 is FQNNGV. The CDR3 sequence is 16 residues long. In nucleotides, the CDR3 is TGTGCCAGCAGGTTAGCTGGGACAGGGATACCCGGGGAGCTGTTTTTT. This gives the protein CASRLAGTGIPGELFF. Full variable domain (rest looked up from reference TRBV11-2 and TRBJ2-2): EAGVAQSPRYKIIEKRQSVAFWCNPISGHATLYWYQQILGQGPKLLIQFQNNGVVDDSQLPKDRFSAERLKGVDSTLKIQPAKLEDSAVYLCASRLAGTGIPGELFFGEGSRLTVL.

The chain has TRBV2 and TRBJ1-1; TRBD1 agrees at 7 bases. J lost 3 bases, V lost 10 bases, and 2 bases had no gene match. Germline CDR1 and CDR2: SNHLY and FYNNEI. The CDR3 runs 11 residues. CDR3 in amino acids: CATTGYTEAFF. CDR3 coding DNA: TGTGCCACGACAGGGTACACTGAAGCTTTCTTT.

On this clonotype itself: Possible read error: a much larger clone is one base away. This chain links TRBV29-1 with TRBJ2-5, with TRBD2 matching over 8 bases. This CDR3 region has 19 residues. The V gene's germline CDR1 is SQVTM and CDR2 ANQGSEA. CDR3 sequence: CSAEDTVVVGTSGGATQYF. The CDR3, as DNA: TGCAGCGCTGAAGATACGGTCGTCGTTGGGACTAGTGGTGGCGCGACCCAGTACTTC.

This clonotype was counted many times. The chain carries TRBV11-3 and TRBJ2-1; D uncertain. Trimming shortened V by 0 bases and J by 1 base, and 22 bases separated the two germline ends. Germline CDR1 and CDR2: SGHNT and YENEEA. The CDR3 is 20 residues long. CDR3 amino acids: CASSLDLSSGPGRSYNEQFF. DNA for the CDR3: TGTGCCAGCAGCTTAGACCTGTCTTCGGGCCCAGGACGTTCCTACAATGAGCAGTTCTTC.

A remark on this clonotype: A much larger clone lies a single base off, so this may be a read error. The rearrangement uses TRBV29-1 and TRBJ1-1, with a possible D match to TRBD1 (5 bases). The CDR3 length is 13 residues. The germline V and J ends were trimmed by 6 bases and 1 base, with 12 bases remaining between them. Germline-derived CDR1 and CDR2 are SQVTM and ANQGSEA. The CDR3 nucleotides are TGCAGCGTCCAGGAAACAGGGAACACTGAAGCTTTCTTT. Residues: CSVQETGNTEAFF.